The 32 T cell receptor beta chains reported below all come from one sample, sequenced in a study of post-analysis software for immune sequencing data. General observations from the study: Comparison of patients with controls showed roughly five TRBV segments more frequent in patients, TRBV5-6, TRBV5-1 and TRBV20-1 among them.

Unique molecular identifiers were built into the TCR beta cDNA libraries. TCRdb reprocessed the PCR reads via MiXCR and lists one record per CDR3 protein. The sample lists around 400,000 distinct CDR3 sequences; more than 30% were seen once. These TCRs are of unknown antigen specificity. The source material was blood. The receptor set was obtained from a girl aged 2 to 10 with multiple sclerosis.

This clonotype was counted between two and nine times. The chain links TRBV6-1 to TRBJ2-6, with TRBD1 identical over 9 bases. After removal of 6 bases from V and 0 bases from J, the junction contained 9 bases not matched to a gene. This CDR3 contains 18 residues. The germline V gene encodes CDR1 MNHNS and CDR2 SASEGT. The CDR3 sequence is CASSQQGALFSGANVLTF. The CDR3 DNA reads TGTGCCAGCAGCCAACAGGGGGCCCTTTTCTCTGGGGCCAACGTCCTGACTTTC.

In this sample, this clonotype turned up a few times. This chain links TRBV29-1 with TRBJ2-3; a weak D match, TRBD2 (6 bases). V dropped 3 bases and J dropped 0 bases, with 7 bases sitting between them. Germline-derived CDR1 and CDR2 are SQVTM and ANQGSEA. The CDR3 has 13 residues. The CDR3 region has the DNA TGCAGCGTTGATGGGACTAGCACAGATACGCAGTATTTT. Translation gives CSVDGTSTDTQYF.

This clonotype was seen at least ten times. This rearrangement joins TRBV4-2 to TRBJ2-7, with TRBD2 identical over 8 bases. Germline V gene lookup returns CDR1 LGHNA and CDR2 YNFKEQ. The CDR3 loop spans 14 amino acids. V shed 4 bases and J 7 bases; nucleotides not matched to a gene: 9. CDR3 DNA sequence: TGTGCCAGCAGCCCCGACCAGCGGGAGCGTGAGCAGTACTTC. It is translated as CASSPDQREREQYF.

The chain is built from TRBV7-9 and TRBJ2-1, with 7 positions matching TRBD2. The CDR3 is 16 amino acids. The germline gives CDR1 SEHNR, CDR2 FQNEAQ (reference sequence). The V gene end was trimmed by 5 bases and the J gene end by 3 bases; junction bases not matched to a gene: 10. CDR3 coding DNA: TGTGCCAGCAGCGGATTAAGCGGGGCGGGCTACAATGAGCAGTTCTTC. Protein sequence: CASSGLSGAGYNEQFF.

V is TRBV6-5 and J is TRBJ2-3; tentatively, D is TRBD2 (5 bases). Germline V lookup: CDR1 MNHEY, CDR2 SVGAGI. CDR3 length: 13 residues. Trimming took 6 bases from V and 1 from J, leaving 8 bases between them. The CDR3 reads CASRGVGTDTQYF. The CDR3, as DNA: TGTGCCAGCAGGGGAGTAGGCACAGATACGCAGTATTTT.

The rearrangement links TRBV7-3 to TRBJ2-1; D perhaps matches TRBD2 (5 bases). The CDR3 totals 14 residues. V was cut by 1 base and J by 7 bases, with 11 bases left in between. The germline CDR1 and CDR2 sequences are SGHTA and FQGTGA. The CDR3 region has the DNA TGTGCCAGCAGCTTAAGGGCGACTACTAATGAGCAGTTCTTC. Amino acid sequence: CASSLRATTNEQFF.

This chain connects TRBV5-5 to TRBJ2-7; 11 nucleotides match TRBD2. This CDR3 is built from 15 residues. V shed 2 bases, J shed 6 bases, and the junction held 7 bases outside the gene matches. CDR1 is SGHKS and CDR2 is YYEKEE in the germline V gene (reference sequence). CDR3 loop: CASSLIAGGPSEQYF. As DNA, the CDR3 is TGTGCCAGCAGCTTAATAGCGGGAGGGCCAAGCGAGCAGTACTTC.

The rearrangement links TRBV7-9 to TRBJ1-2; no clear D gene. The CDR3 has 14 residues. CDR1 and CDR2 (germline): SEHNR, FQNEAQ (reference sequence). V lost 1 base, J lost 6 bases, and 12 bases lay in between. CDR3 amino acids: CASSLVVGPDGYTF. The DNA of the CDR3 is TGTGCCAGCAGCTTAGTCGTGGGCCCAGATGGCTACACCTTC.

In this sample, this clonotype turned up a few times. The chain links TRBV6-5 to TRBJ2-7; 7 nucleotides line up with TRBD1. This CDR3 has 16 residues. The ends lost 2 bases at V and 7 bases at J; junction bases unmatched: 14. The germline V gene has CDR1 MNHEY and CDR2 SVGAGI. The CDR3 reads CASSYLAFEGAREQYF. The CDR3 DNA reads TGTGCCAGCAGTTACCTGGCTTTCGAGGGGGCGAGGGAGCAGTACTTC.

The chain uses TRBV4-3 and TRBJ2-3, with 12 bases identical to TRBD2. Unmatched junction bases numbered 6, after V lost 4 bases and J lost 1 base. CDR1 and CDR2 (germline): LGHNA, YSLEER. CDR3 length: 17 residues. The CDR3 sequence is CASSPRLAGVGTDTQYF. CDR3 bases: TGCGCCAGCAGCCCTAGACTAGCGGGAGTTGGCACAGATACGCAGTATTTT.

V is TRBV9 and J is TRBJ2-1; 7 nucleotides line up with TRBD2. Germline values: CDR1 SGDLS, CDR2 YYNGEE. This CDR3 is built from 15 residues. The ends lost 3 bases at V and 0 bases at J; junction bases unmatched: 3. CDR3 amino acids: CASSETSYSYNEQFF. CDR3 DNA: TGTGCCAGCAGCGAGACTAGCTACTCCTACAATGAGCAGTTCTTC.

The J gene is TRBJ2-1, the V gene TRBV28; D assignment may be TRBD1 or TRBD2 (5 bases each). The germline gives CDR1 MDHEN, CDR2 SYDVKM. The V end was cut by 7 bases, the J end by 5 bases, with 12 bases between. CDR3 length: 13 residues. CDR3 nucleotide sequence: TGTGCCAGCACTGGGGGACCGGACAATGAGCAGTTCTTC. It codes for CASTGGPDNEQFF.

This chain joins TRBV12-3 or TRBV12-4 and TRBJ1-6; D is ambiguous. CDR3 length: 13 amino acids. V was pared by 7 bases and J by 3 bases, with 7 bases between. The CDR3 loop reads CASTPGYNSPLHF. The CDR3 DNA sequence: TGTGCCAGCACTCCAGGCTATAATTCACCCCTCCACTTT.

The V and J genes are TRBV2 and TRBJ2-4; 9 nucleotides agree with TRBD1. CDR3 length: 15 amino acids. The junction had 10 bases not matched to a gene; V was cut back by 8 bases and J by 5 bases. CDR1 and CDR2 (germline): SNHLY, FYNNEI. The DNA for the CDR3 is TGTGCCAGCGGCCGGGACAGGGCCCCTGAAAACATTCAGTACTTC. Its translation: CASGRDRAPENIQYF. Together with reference TRBV2 and TRBJ2-4, the CDR3 gives the full variable domain: EPEVTQTPSHQVTQMGQEVILRCVPISNHLYFYWYRQILGQKVEFLVSFYNNEISEKSEIFDDQFSVERPDGSNFTLKIRSTKLEDSAMYFCASGRDRAPENIQYFGAGTRLSVL.

The V gene is TRBV6-6, the J gene TRBJ1-2; 7 nucleotides align to TRBD1. The CDR3 runs 15 residues. The J segment lost 4 bases and the V segment lost 7 bases, leaving 12 bases of the junction unmatched. Germline CDR1 MNHNY, CDR2 SVGAGI (reference sequence). CDR3 residues: CASIHRWAGGYGYTF. CDR3 nucleotide sequence: TGTGCCAGCATTCACCGATGGGCAGGGGGCTATGGCTACACCTTC.

This chain connects TRBV9 to TRBJ1-2; TRBD1 is a possible D gene (6 bases). The V gene lost 0 bases and the J gene lost 6 bases, with 9 bases spanning the gap. The CDR3 totals 13 residues. Germline CDR1 SGDLS, CDR2 YYNGEE. CDR3 nucleotides: TGTGCCAGCAGCGTAGTGGGGGGCCATGGCTACACCTTC. This translates into CASSVVGGHGYTF.

The chain is built from TRBV5-8 and TRBJ1-1; D is unresolved. The CDR3 sequence is 12 residues long. Germline CDR1 SGHTS, CDR2 YDEGEE. The ends were cut back, 4 bases at V and 3 bases at J, with 7 bases in the middle. CDR3 nucleotide sequence: TGTGCCAGCAGCAACACCTACACTGAAGCTTTCTTT. This translates into CASSNTYTEAFF.

This clonotype has more than one count but fewer than ten. The chain couples TRBV7-2 to TRBJ2-1, with 9 bases lining up with TRBD2. The CDR3 contains 15 residues. The V segment lost 5 bases and the J segment 6 bases; nucleotides outside the gene matches: 8. The germline V gene encodes CDR1 SGHTA and CDR2 FQGNSA. The CDR3 reads CASSPRLAVGNEQFF. For the CDR3, the DNA is TGTGCCAGCAGCCCGAGACTAGCGGTAGGCAATGAGCAGTTCTTC.

V and J are TRBV25-1 and TRBJ2-1, with 10 bases that match TRBD2. CDR1 MGHDK and CDR2 SYGVNS come from the germline V gene. The CDR3 is 16 amino acids. J was trimmed by 4 bases and V by 3 bases; bases with no gene match: 6. The CDR3 nucleotides read TGTGCCAGCAGTGACCTAATAGCGGGGGGTTACAATGAGCAGTTCTTC. Translation: CASSDLIAGGYNEQFF.

The CDR3 loop is CASAGQGAYEQYF. The CDR3, as DNA: TGCGCCAGCGCGGGACAGGGGGCTTACGAGCAGTACTTC. The rearrangement joins TRBV5-1 to TRBJ2-7, with 12 bases identical to TRBD1. V shed 7 bases and J 4 bases; nucleotides not matched to a gene: 3. The germline V gene encodes CDR1 SGHRS and CDR2 YFSETQ. CDR3 length equals 13 residues.

This clonotype came up many times. The chain carries TRBV20-1 and TRBJ2-7; D tentatively fits TRBD1 or TRBD2 (5 bases each). The CDR3 is made up of 14 amino acids. Per germline, CDR1 DFQATT and CDR2 SNEGSKA (reference sequence). V lost 1 base and J lost 0, with 10 bases in between. CDR3 DNA sequence: TGCAGTGCTAGAGGGGACCGGGGCTCCTACGAGCAGTACTTC. This encodes CSARGDRGSYEQYF.

This clonotype turned up a few times. The rearrangement joins TRBV13 to TRBJ2-7, with 7 bases matching TRBD1. The germline V gene has CDR1 PRHDT and CDR2 FYEKMQ (reference sequence). The CDR3 is 14 amino acids. Trimming took 3 bases from V and 2 from J; bases not matched to a gene: 4. CDR3 coding DNA: TGTGCCAGCAGCTTGGGACAGCGTGCCTACGAGCAGTACTTC. This encodes CASSLGQRAYEQYF.

The chain links TRBV20-1 to TRBJ2-1; no reliable D call. The CDR3 totals 14 residues. The germline V and J ends were trimmed by 1 base and 3 bases, with 10 bases remaining between them. Per germline, CDR1 DFQATT and CDR2 SNEGSKA (reference sequence). CDR3: CSARGQPHYNEQFF. CDR3 DNA sequence: TGCAGTGCTAGAGGTCAGCCTCACTACAATGAGCAGTTCTTC.

The chain recombines TRBV7-8 with TRBJ2-4; the D gene could be TRBD1 or TRBD2 (5 bases each). Germline CDR1 SGHVS, CDR2 FQNEAQ. The CDR3 spans 17 residues. V shed 6 bases and J shed 2 bases, with 20 bases lying between them. In DNA form, the CDR3 reads TGTGCCAGCAGTTTTTACGTCCGGGACCACACCAAAAACATTCAGTACTTC. Translated: CASSFYVRDHTKNIQYF.

V usage is TRBV7-2 and J usage is TRBJ2-4; 8 bases are a match to TRBD2. CDR3 length: 16 residues. V shed 5 bases, J shed 0 bases, and the junction held 6 bases outside the gene matches. Germline assignment: CDR1 SGHTA and CDR2 FQGNSA. The CDR3 DNA reads as TGTGCCAGCAGCCATAGCGGGGTTCTAGCCAAAAACATTCAGTACTTC. This sequence encodes CASSHSGVLAKNIQYF.

The gene calls are TRBV7-9 and TRBJ1-1; perhaps TRBD1 as D (5 bases). The CDR3 is made up of 12 amino acids. Trimming removed 6 bases from V and 10 bases from J, with 15 bases in between. The V gene's germline CDR1 is SEHNR and CDR2 FQNEAQ (reference sequence). This CDR3 reads CASRKGDWGAFF. The CDR3 DNA sequence: TGTGCCAGCAGGAAAGGGGATTGGGGAGCTTTCTTT.

This clonotype was picked up a small number of times. The chain employs TRBV29-1 and TRBJ2-3; 9 positions agree with TRBD2. Germline CDR1 and CDR2: SQVTM and ANQGSEA. The length of the CDR3 is 15 residues. The J segment lost 4 bases and the V segment lost 7 bases, leaving 12 bases of the junction unmatched. The CDR3 here is CSGGKNSGSPDTQYF. The CDR3, as DNA: TGCAGCGGGGGAAAGAATAGCGGGAGCCCAGATACGCAGTATTTT.

V usage is TRBV6-5 and J usage is TRBJ2-3, with D possibly being TRBD2 (6 bases). The CDR3 covers 15 residues. V shed 2 bases and J shed 2 bases, with 11 bases lying between them. CDR1 is MNHEY and CDR2 is SVGAGI in the germline V gene. The CDR3: CASSYGGGFTDTQYF. DNA for the CDR3: TGTGCCAGCAGTTACGGGGGAGGTTTCACAGATACGCAGTATTTT.

This clonotype has a handful of counts. The chain combines TRBV5-8 with TRBJ2-1, with TRBD2 identical over 11 bases. The V segment lost 0 bases and the J segment 6 bases; nucleotides outside the gene matches: 8. This CDR3 comprises 17 residues. Germline CDR1 and CDR2: SGHTS and YDEGEE. In DNA form, the CDR3 reads TGTGCCAGCAGCTTGGGACTAGCGGGACCTACTCTCAATGAGCAGTTCTTC. It translates to CASSLGLAGPTLNEQFF.

The chain combines TRBV4-3 with TRBJ1-6, with a weak D call TRBD1 (5 bases). This CDR3 is 16 amino acids long. V gave up 1 base and J gave up 7 bases, with 14 bases separating them. Looked up from germline, CDR1 is LGHNA and CDR2 is YSLEER. Here the CDR3 reads CASSQAPPGQNSPLHF. CDR3 nucleotide sequence: TGCGCCAGCAGCCAAGCCCCCCCGGGGCAGAATTCACCCCTCCACTTT.

This clonotype appeared many times. This sequence may be a read error, since a much larger clone differs from it by one base. This sequence joins TRBV5-1 and TRBJ2-7; the D gene is possibly TRBD2 (6 bases). Germline CDR1 SGHRS, CDR2 YFSETQ. This CDR3 is 14 amino acids long. Trimming took 3 bases from V and 4 from J, leaving 14 bases between them. CDR3 sequence (DNA): TGCGCCAGCAGCTGGGTCGGCGGGGCGTACGAGCAGTACTTC. This translates into CASSWVGGAYEQYF.

Note on this clonotype: At one boundary the junction diverges from the germline segment, which might be a read error. The chain uses TRBV6-5 and TRBJ2-5; TRBD2 matches at 10 bases. The J call may be incorrect, as the DNA end agrees better with TRBJ2-7. CDR1 is MNHEY and CDR2 is SVGAGI in the germline V gene. CDR3 length equals 14 residues. CDR3 protein: CAGSKSGGAHEQYF. Here the CDR3 DNA reads TGTGCCGGCAGTAAAAGCGGGGGGGCCCACGAGCAGTACTTC.